This T cell receptor (beta chain) was sequenced for a study of blood T cell repertoires in COVID-19. On the study more broadly: The United States, Italy and Spain were the sources of the acute and convalescent COVID-19 samples.

The sample holds a few counts of this clone. CDR1 and CDR2 from the germline V gene are ENHRY and SYGVKD. Trimming stripped 3 bases from V and 1 base from J, with 18 bases between. The CDR3 is 17 amino acids. Sequenced by immunoSEQ multiplex PCR; TCRdb stores in-frame clones only, minus some. The repertoire holds about 210,000 clones, 89% seen once, with around 4.8% in the top ten. Material for sequencing was peripheral blood. The chain has TRBV10-3 and TRBJ1-2; D is unclear. The receptor was isolated from a woman aged 40 to 49 with acute or convalescent COVID-19. CDR3 DNA sequence: TGTGCCATCAGTGATGGAGGGAGTCCCCTTCTTAACTATGGCTACACCTTC. It translates to CAISDGGSPLLNYGYTF.